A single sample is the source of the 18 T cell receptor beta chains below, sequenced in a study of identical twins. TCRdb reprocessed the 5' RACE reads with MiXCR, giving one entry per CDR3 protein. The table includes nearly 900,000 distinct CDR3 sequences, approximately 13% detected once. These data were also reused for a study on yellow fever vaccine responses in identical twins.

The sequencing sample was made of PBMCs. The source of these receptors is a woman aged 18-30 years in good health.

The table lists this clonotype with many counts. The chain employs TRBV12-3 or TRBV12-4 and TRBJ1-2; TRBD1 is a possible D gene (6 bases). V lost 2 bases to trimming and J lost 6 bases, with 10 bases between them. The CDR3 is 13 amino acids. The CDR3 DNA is TGTGCCAGCAGTTTACCAGGGGACGATGGCTACACCTTC. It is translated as CASSLPGDDGYTF.

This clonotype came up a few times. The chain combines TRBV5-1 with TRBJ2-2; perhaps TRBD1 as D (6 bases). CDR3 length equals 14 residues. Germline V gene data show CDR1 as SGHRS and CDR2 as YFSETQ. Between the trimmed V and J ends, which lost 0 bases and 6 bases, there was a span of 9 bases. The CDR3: CASSLDGGPGELFF. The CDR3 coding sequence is TGCGCCAGCAGCTTGGATGGGGGCCCCGGGGAGCTGTTTTTT. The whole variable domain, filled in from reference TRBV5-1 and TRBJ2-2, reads KAGVTQTPRYLIKTRGQQVTLSCSPISGHRSVSWYQQTPGQGLQFLFEYFSETQRNKGNFPGRFSGRQFSNSRSEMNVSTLELGDSALYLCASSLDGGPGELFFGEGSRLTVL.

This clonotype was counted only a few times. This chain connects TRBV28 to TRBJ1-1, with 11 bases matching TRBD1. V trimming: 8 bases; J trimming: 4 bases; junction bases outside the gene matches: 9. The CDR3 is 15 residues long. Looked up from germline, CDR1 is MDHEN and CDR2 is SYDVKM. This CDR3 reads CASRASGTGGTEAFF. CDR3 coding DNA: TGTGCCAGCCGAGCGTCCGGGACAGGGGGCACTGAAGCTTTCTTT.

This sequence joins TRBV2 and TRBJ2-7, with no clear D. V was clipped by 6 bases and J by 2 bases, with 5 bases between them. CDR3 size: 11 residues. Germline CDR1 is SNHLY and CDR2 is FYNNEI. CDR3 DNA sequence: TGTGCCAGCAGGGTTGCCTACGAGCAGTACGTC. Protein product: CASRVAYEQYV.

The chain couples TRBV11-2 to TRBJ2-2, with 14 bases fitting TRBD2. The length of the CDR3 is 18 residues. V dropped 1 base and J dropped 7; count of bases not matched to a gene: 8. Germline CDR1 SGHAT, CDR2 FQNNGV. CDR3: CASSLGPGLAGVFGELFF. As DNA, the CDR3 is TGTGCCAGCAGCTTAGGACCGGGACTAGCGGGAGTATTCGGGGAGCTGTTTTTT.

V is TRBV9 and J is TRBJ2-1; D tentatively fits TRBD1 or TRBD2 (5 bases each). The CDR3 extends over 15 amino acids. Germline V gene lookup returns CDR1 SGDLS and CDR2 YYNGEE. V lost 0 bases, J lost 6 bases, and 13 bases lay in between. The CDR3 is CASSVAYGTTNEQFF. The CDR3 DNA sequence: TGTGCCAGCAGCGTAGCTTATGGGACGACCAATGAGCAGTTCTTC.

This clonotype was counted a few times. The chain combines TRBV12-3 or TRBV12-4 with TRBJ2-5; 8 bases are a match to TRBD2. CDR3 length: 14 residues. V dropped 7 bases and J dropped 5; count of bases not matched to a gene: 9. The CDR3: CASKIAGGRETQYF. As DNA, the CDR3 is TGTGCCAGCAAGATAGCGGGCGGGAGGGAGACCCAGTACTTC.

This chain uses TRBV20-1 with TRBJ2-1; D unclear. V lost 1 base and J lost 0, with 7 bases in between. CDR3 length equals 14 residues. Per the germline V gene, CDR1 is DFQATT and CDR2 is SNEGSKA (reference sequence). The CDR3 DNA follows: TGCAGTGCTAGAGCCCACGCCTCCTACAATGAGCAGTTCTTC. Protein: CSARAHASYNEQFF.

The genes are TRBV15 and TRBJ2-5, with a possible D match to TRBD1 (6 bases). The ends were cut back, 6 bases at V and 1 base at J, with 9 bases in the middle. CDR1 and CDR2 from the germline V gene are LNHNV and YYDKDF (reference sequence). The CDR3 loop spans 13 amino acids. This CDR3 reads CATSKGVQETQYF. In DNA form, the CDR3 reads TGTGCCACCAGTAAGGGGGTCCAAGAGACCCAGTACTTC.

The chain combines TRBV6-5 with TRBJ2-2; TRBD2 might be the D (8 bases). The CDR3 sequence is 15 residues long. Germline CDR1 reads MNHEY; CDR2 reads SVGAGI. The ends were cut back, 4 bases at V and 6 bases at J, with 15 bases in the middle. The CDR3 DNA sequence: TGTGCCAGCAGTTGGGGACTAGGGGGCTCCGGGGAGCTGTTTTTT. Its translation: CASSWGLGGSGELFF.

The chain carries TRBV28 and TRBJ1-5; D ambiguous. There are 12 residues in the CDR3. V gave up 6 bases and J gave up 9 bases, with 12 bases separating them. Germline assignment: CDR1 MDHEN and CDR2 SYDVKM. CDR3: CASSPLRWPQHF. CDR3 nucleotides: TGTGCCAGCAGCCCTTTAAGGTGGCCCCAGCATTTT.

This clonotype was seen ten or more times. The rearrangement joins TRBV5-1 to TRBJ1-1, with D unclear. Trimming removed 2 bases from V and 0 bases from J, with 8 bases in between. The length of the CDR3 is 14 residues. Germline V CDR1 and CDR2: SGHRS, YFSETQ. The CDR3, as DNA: TGCGCCAGCAGCTTATCAGGAATGAACACTGAAGCTTTCTTT. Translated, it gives CASSLSGMNTEAFF.

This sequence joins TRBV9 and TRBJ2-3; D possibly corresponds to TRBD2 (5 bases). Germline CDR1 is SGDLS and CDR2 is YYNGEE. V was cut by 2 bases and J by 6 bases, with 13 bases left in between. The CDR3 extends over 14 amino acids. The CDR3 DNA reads TGTGCCAGCAGCGTCAGCGGTCTTGATGATACGCAGTATTTT. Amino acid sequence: CASSVSGLDDTQYF.

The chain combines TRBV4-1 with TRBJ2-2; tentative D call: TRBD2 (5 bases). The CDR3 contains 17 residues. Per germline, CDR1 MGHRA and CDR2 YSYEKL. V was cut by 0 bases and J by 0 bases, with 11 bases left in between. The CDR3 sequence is CASSQDWRAANTGELFF. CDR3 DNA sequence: TGCGCCAGCAGCCAAGACTGGAGAGCGGCGAACACCGGGGAGCTGTTTTTT.

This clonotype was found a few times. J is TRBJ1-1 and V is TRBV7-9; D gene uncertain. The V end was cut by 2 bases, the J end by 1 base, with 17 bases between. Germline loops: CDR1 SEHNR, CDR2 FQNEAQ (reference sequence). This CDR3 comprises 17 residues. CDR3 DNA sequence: TGTGCCAGCAGCTTACCGCCTCTAGGTGGTCAGAACACTGAAGCTTTCTTT. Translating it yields CASSLPPLGGQNTEAFF.

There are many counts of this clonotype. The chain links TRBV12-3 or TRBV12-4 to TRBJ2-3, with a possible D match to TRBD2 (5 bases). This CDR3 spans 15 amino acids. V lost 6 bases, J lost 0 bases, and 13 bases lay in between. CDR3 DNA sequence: TGTGCCAGCAGGGATGGACTTTCAAGCACAGATACGCAGTATTTT. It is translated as CASRDGLSSTDTQYF.

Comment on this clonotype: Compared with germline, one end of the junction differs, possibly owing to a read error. CDR3 nucleotides: TGTGCCAGGAGCCCTGGCCAGGGGCTGAAGTCTGTCGGGGAGCTGTTTTTT. Amino acid sequence: CARSPGQGLKSVGELFF. The gene calls are TRBV4-2 and TRBJ2-2, with D maybe TRBD1 (6 bases). Germline CDR1 is LGHNA and CDR2 is YNFKEQ. The CDR3 is 17 residues long.

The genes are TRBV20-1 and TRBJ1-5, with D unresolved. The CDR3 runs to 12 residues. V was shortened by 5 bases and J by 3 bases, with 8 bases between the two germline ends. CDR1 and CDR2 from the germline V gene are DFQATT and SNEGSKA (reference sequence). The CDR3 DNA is TGCAGTGCTTCAAATTCCAATCAGCCCCAGCATTTT. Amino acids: CSASNSNQPQHF.